This TCR beta chain was captured by sequencing in a study of blood T cell repertoires in COVID-19. Study-wide context: T cells, B-cell-depleted T cells, or PBMCs supplied cDNA or gDNA.

Original methodology: Nucleated cell number was recorded as an estimate derived from reference gene primer amplification. TCRdb's copy holds only in-frame clones and misses some; the assay was immunoSEQ multiplex PCR. V and J calls and clone size are copied from that table; D and trimming were computed from the DNA. The table has a few hundred thousand clones, 81% seen once; the top ten hold over 0.95%. There are 17 residues in the CDR3. V was clipped by 1 base and J by 0 bases, with 10 bases between them. Germline V CDR1 and CDR2: SGHVS, FQNEAQ. The material sequenced was peripheral blood. The receptor was isolated from a human donor with acute or convalescent COVID-19. The donor label of this sample is uncertain. The J gene is TRBJ1-6, the V gene TRBV7-8; unclear D gene. In nucleotides, the CDR3 is TGTGCCAGCAGCTTAGTCGGGTCGAGCTCCTATAATTCACCCCTCCACTTT. Amino acid sequence: CASSLVGSSSYNSPLHF.